This T cell receptor (beta chain) stems from a study of blood T cell repertoires in COVID-19 (dated by TCRdb to the early 2020s). About the study as a whole: Samples from collaborators originated in the United States, Italy and Spain and spanned both the acute and convalescent phases of COVID-19. The prospective study material was composed of cDNA or gDNA derived from T cells, B-cell-depleted T cells, or PBMCs. The repertoires were released in a freely available public database intended as a resource for research on the immune response to SARS-CoV-2. The samples were drawn from the first 160 participants of the ongoing ImmuneRACE study and from more than 1,000 subjects provided by 6 global collaborators. Deeply sampled blood TCRbeta repertoires from subjects exposed to, actively infected with, or recovered from COVID-19 were included in the dataset. Where HLA class I and class II types were available, the types were taken from metadata supplied by the sample provider, not from assay-based typing. A de-identified subject ID, COVID-19 status, age in years and sex were almost always included in the sample metadata.

Participants in the prospective study were aged roughly 18 to 100 years, lived in 24 United States geographic areas, and enrolled through a virtual design. To assign participants to cohorts, the prospective study relied on clinical history that participants themselves reported in a screening survey and a study questionnaire. For ImmuneRACE Cohort 3, a participant was defined as recovered based on two consecutive negative NP/OP PCR tests, clearance by a healthcare professional, or resolution of symptoms. In the prospective study, mobile phlebotomists collected whole blood, serum and a nasopharyngeal or oropharyngeal swab from each participant. Participants in the prospective study had the option to provide additional blood draws and questionnaires over a 2-month period. Before DNA extraction, blood samples from the prospective study were shipped at room temperature or frozen. General study outcomes and caveats: The quantity of clinical and demographic metadata differed by source and by participant and was supplied without curation.

With respect to this clone: It has no known antigen specificity. No qualities accompany the bases; no much larger clone lies one base away.

TCRbeta CDR3 regions were amplified from genomic DNA by means of the immunoSEQ Assay, a bias-controlled multiplex PCR. Under the source paper's analysis protocol: The number of nucleated cells in each sample was estimated by amplification of reference gene primers within the assay. To quantify the absolute abundance of each unique TCRbeta CDR3 rearrangement, sequence reads were collapsed and filtered. Productive Simpson clonality was computed per sample as the square root of Simpson's diversity index over productive rearrangements. This is the immuneACCESS table as TCRdb keeps it, with only in-frame sequences that have V and J called. A part of the clones is gone; compared with another copy, unresolved V genes explain less than half, and the rest is unexplained. V and J calls and clone size are copied from that table; D and trimming were computed from the DNA. For this sample there are about 240,000 clones; approximately 90% appear just once. The top ten hold under 5% of the sample.

CDR3 length: 14 amino acids, cysteine to phenylalanine. Here the CDR3 DNA is all that survives: 42 bases in frame from base 1. V is reduced by 4 bases and J by 4 bases, leaving a spacing of 11 bases between them. Based on the germline V gene (reference sequence), the CDR1 and CDR2 sequences are SEHNR and FQNEAQ. The chain employs TRBV7-9 and TRBJ1-5; TRBD1 could be the D gene, as 5 bases match. Sequences were obtained from PBMCs or T cells enriched from blood (not recorded which). This sequence originates from a woman aged 25 to 45 who had recovered from COVID-19. The CDR3 amino acid sequence is: CASSSTQDNQPQHF. The DNA reads TGTGCCAGCAGCTCCACACAGGATAATCAGCCCCAGCATTTT.